This TCR beta chain was retrieved from a study of blood T cell repertoires in COVID-19. Turning to the study itself: The study drew acute and convalescent COVID-19 samples from the United States, Italy and Spain. PBMCs, B-cell-depleted T cells, or T cells provided the cDNA or gDNA that made up the material.

Original methodology: Amplified reference gene primers provided the basis for estimating nucleated cell counts. This table comes from immunoSEQ multiplex PCR, and its TCRdb copy is limited to in-frame clones, with some not included. V and J calls and clone size are as listed in that table; D and trimming were resolved from the DNA. The top ten clones hold 9.5% to 15% of a sample with about 210,000 clones, 82% of them seen once. Germline CDR1 SGHTS, CDR2 YDEGEE. This CDR3 region has 15 residues. Germline trimming cut 4 bases from V and 5 bases from J; bases unmatched to any gene: 7. This chain joins TRBV5-8 and TRBJ2-1; 9 bases are a match to TRBD1. This TCR came from a middle-aged woman with acute or convalescent COVID-19. Specimen: peripheral blood. CDR3: CASSPGQGPDNEQFF. The DNA for the CDR3 is TGTGCCAGCAGCCCTGGACAGGGGCCAGACAATGAGCAGTTCTTC.